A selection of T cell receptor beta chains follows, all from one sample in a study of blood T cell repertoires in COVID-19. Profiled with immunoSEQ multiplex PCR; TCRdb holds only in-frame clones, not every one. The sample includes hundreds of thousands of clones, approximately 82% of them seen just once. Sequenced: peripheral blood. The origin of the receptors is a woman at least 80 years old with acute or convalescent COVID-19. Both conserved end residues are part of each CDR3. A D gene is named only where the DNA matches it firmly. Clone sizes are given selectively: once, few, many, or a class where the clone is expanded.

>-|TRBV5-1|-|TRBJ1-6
CASSLVSGSQNSPLHF
TGCGCCAGCAGCTTGGTGTCAGGGTCTCAGAATTCACCCCTCCACTTT
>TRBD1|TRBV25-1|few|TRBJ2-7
CASSEDKPGQGLYEQYF
TGTGCCAGCAGTGAGGATAAACCGGGACAGGGGCTCTACGAGCAGTACTTC
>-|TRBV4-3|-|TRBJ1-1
CASSQDLGGVNTEAFF
TGCGCCAGCAGCCAAGATCTGGGGGGGGTGAACACTGAAGCTTTCTTT
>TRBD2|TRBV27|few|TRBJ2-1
CASSPGWSSGIYNEQFF
TGTGCCAGCAGTCCAGGTTGGTCTAGCGGAATTTACAATGAGCAGTTCTTC
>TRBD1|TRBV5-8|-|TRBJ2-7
CASSSFPGTGAFVSYEQYF
TGTGCCAGCAGCTCTTTTCCCGGGACAGGGGCCTTCGTTTCCTACGAGCAGTACTTC
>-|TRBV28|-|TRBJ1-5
CASSAPRGPNQPQHF
TGTGCCAGCAGTGCCCCCAGGGGTCCCAATCAGCCCCAGCATTTT
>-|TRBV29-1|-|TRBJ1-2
CSVGGRARYGYTF
TGCAGCGTTGGAGGCAGGGCCCGCTATGGCTACACCTTC
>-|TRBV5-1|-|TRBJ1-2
CASSLVIQGTGYTF
TGCGCCAGCAGCTTGGTTATTCAGGGGACTGGCTACACCTTC
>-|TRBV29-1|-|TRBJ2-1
CSASSRDNEQFF
TGCAGCGCCTCCTCTCGGGACAATGAGCAGTTCTTC
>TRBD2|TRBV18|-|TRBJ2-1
CASSPLAGAFNEQFF
TGTGCCAGCTCACCACTAGCGGGGGCCTTCAATGAGCAGTTCTTC
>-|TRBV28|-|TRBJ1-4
CASSPPGAENEKLFF
TGTGCCAGCAGCCCCCCTGGGGCAGAGAATGAAAAACTGTTTTTT
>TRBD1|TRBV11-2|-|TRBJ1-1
CASSSRGLEAFF
TGTGCCAGCAGCTCGAGGGGGCTGGAAGCTTTCTTT
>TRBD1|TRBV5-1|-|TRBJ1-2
CASSFTGAPFGGYGYTF
TGCGCCAGCAGCTTTACAGGGGCGCCCTTCGGGGGCTATGGCTACACCTTC
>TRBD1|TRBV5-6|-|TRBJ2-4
CASSLVGGAGQTIQYF
TGTGCCAGCAGCTTGGTAGGGGGCGCGGGCCAAACCATTCAGTACTTC
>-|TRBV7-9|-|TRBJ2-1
CASSPREGPNLYNEQFF
TGTGCCAGCAGCCCGAGAGAGGGCCCGAATCTCTACAATGAGCAGTTCTTC
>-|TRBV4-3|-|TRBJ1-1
CASSQDDGIQTEAFF
TGCGCCAGCAGCCAAGACGATGGTATTCAGACTGAAGCTTTCTTT
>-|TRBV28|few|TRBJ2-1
CASSLYSHNEQFF
TGTGCCAGCAGTTTATACAGCCACAATGAGCAGTTCTTC
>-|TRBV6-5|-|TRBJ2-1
CASREGGITYNEQFF
TGTGCCAGCAGGGAGGGGGGGATAACCTACAATGAGCAGTTCTTC
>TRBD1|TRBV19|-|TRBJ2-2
CASSSTGQAGELFF
TGTGCCAGTAGCTCGACAGGGCAAGCCGGGGAGCTGTTTTTT
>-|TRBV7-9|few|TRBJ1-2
CASSPPPRGIPYGYTF
TGTGCCAGCAGCCCGCCACCGCGGGGGATCCCCTATGGCTACACCTTC
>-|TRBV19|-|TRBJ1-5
CASSMRSGNQPQHF
TGTGCCAGTAGTATGAGGAGTGGCAATCAGCCCCAGCATTTT
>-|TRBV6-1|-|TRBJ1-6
CASSETPQGRNSPLHF
TGTGCCAGCAGTGAAACCCCTCAGGGAAGAAATTCACCCCTCCACTTT